Detailed here is one TCR beta chain. Its antigen is undetermined. The entry originates in a study of immune evolution from preneoplasia to lung adenocarcinoma. Study findings and constraints: Normal lung had the highest top T cell clone frequencies.

Measured with immunoSEQ multiplex PCR; TCRdb has only the in-frame clones, and not every one. The sample lists over 6,500 clones; over 75% were seen once. This CDR3 is built from 11 residues. CDR1 and CDR2 from the germline V gene are SEHNR and FQNEAQ (reference sequence). Trimming shortened V by 3 bases and J by 7 bases, and 7 bases separated the two germline ends. This sequence was found in a person between 65 and 79 years old with lung adenocarcinoma. The chain employs TRBV7-9 and TRBJ2-7, with D tentatively TRBD1 (5 bases). Sequencing input: FFPE adjacent normal lung tissue. The CDR3 region is CASSLGREQYF. CDR3 DNA sequence: TGTGCCAGCAGCTTGGGGCGGGAGCAGTACTTC. The complete variable domain, with remaining parts taken from reference TRBV7-9 and TRBJ2-7, reads DTGVSQNPRHKITKRGQNVTFRCDPISEHNRLYWYRQTLGQGPEFLTYFQNEAQLEKSRLLSDRFSAERPKGSFSTLEIQRTEQGDSAMYLCASSLGREQYFGPGTRLTVT.